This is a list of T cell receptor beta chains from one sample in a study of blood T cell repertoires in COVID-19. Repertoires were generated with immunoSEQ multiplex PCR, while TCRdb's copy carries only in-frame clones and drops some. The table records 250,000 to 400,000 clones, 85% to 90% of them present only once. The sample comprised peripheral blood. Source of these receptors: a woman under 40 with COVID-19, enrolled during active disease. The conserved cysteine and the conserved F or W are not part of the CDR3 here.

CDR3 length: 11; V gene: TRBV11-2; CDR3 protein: ASSLAQVDEQF
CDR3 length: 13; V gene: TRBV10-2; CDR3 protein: ASSARRGGAYGYT
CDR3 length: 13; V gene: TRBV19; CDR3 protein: ASSTWDRGSETQY
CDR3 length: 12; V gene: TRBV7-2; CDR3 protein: ASTRGAGNTEAF
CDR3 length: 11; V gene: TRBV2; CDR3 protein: ASSERQNTEAF
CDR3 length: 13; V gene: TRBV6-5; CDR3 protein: ASRPQGAISAEAF
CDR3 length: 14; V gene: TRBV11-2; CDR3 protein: ASSSRRQETTDTQY
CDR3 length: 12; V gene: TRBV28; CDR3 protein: ASRPYRGWNEQF
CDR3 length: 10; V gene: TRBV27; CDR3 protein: ASSRTGLRKY
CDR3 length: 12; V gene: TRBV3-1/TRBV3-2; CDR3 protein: ASSLGTRGNTIY
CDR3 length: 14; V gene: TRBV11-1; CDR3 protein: ASSLTAGGPGGELF
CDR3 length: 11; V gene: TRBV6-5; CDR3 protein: ASSYNDLEKLF
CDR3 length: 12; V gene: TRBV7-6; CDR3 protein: ASSTGGSSYEQY
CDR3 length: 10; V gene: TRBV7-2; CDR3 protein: ASSPYSSPLH
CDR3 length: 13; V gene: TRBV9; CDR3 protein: ASSGSLVAGNTIY
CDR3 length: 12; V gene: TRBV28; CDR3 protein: ASSYDSSNQPQH
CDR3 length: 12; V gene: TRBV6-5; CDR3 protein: ASSYRQGSYGYT
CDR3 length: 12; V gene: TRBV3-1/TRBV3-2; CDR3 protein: ASSQDSGIHGYT
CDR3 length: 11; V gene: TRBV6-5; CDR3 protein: ASNSDANYGYT
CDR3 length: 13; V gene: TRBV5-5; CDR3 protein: ASSPLGGLYNEQF
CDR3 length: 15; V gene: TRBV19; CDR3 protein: ASSLRTGGVGNTEAF
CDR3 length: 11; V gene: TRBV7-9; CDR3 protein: ASSLAGGRGYT
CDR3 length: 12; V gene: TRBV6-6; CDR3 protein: ASSYDRGSYEQY
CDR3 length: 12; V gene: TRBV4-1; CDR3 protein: ASSQTEGDYGYT
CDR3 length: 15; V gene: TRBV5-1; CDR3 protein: ASSSGQGPGANYGYT
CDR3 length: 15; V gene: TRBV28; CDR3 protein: ASSLIGLEASYNEQF
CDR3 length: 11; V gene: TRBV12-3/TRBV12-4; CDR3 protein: ASTGVGGTEAF
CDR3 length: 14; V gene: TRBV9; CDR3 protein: ASSLGTTADSYEQY
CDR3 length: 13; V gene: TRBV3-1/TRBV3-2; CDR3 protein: ASSQDTTGGQGYT
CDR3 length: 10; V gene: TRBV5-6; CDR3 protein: ASTRGSGGYT
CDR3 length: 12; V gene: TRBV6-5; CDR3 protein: ASSFAQGGQPQH
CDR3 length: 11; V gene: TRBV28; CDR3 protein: ASSLRLDYEQY
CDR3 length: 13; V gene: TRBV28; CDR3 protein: ASSTGTGGSYEQY
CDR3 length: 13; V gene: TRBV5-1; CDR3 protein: ASSIGTSGGHEQF
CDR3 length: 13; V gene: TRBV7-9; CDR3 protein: ASSPPSGGTYEQY
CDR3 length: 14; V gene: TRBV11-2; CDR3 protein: ASSLGLAGVSGELF
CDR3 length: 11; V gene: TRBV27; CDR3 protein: ASSLLGGLEQY